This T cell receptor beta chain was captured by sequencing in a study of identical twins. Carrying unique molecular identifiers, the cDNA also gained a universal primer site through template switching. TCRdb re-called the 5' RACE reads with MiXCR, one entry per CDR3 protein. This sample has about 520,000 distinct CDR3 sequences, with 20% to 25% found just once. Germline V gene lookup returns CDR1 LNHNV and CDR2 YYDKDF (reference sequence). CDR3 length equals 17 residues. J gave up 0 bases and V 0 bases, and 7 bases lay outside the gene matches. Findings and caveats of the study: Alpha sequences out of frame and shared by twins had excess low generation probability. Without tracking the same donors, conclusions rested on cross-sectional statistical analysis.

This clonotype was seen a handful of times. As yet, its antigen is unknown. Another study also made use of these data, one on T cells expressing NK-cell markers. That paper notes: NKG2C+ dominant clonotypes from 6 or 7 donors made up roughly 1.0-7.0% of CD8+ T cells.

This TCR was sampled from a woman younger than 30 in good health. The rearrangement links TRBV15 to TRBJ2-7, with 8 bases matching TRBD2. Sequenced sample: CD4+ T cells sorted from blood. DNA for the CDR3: TGTGCCACCAGCAGAGATACGGCTAGCGGGTACTCCTACGAGCAGTACTTC. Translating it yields CATSRDTASGYSYEQYF.